The 29 T cell receptor beta chains listed next were all sequenced from one sample in a study of T cells in Graves' hyperthyroidism and ophthalmopathy. Regions amplified from RNA transcripts were the TCR beta CDR3 regions. Primed by the HTBI set, a first-round RT-PCR was run on the TCR CDR3. From the multiplex PCR reads, TCRdb called clonotypes with MiXCR, one entry per CDR3 protein. The sample has hundreds of thousands of distinct CDR3 sequences; roughly 14% are singletons. Sequencing was performed on blood. The receptors come from a woman younger than 45 with Graves' hyperthyroidism that later progressed to Graves' ophthalmopathy.

Details on this clonotype: A much larger clonotype is one base distant, so this may be a read error. The chain carries TRBV7-9 and TRBJ2-7; D tentatively reads TRBD1 or TRBD2 (7 bases each). This CDR3 region has 14 residues. V gave up 5 bases and J gave up 6 bases, with 17 bases separating them. Germline V gives CDR1 SEHNR, CDR2 FQNEAQ (reference sequence). The CDR3 DNA follows: TGTGCCAGCAGCCCAGGGGGGGTTTTGTGCGAGCAGTACTTC. Translated, it gives CASSPGGVLCEQYF.

This clonotype was seen ten or more times. The chain uses TRBV7-2 and TRBJ1-5; TRBD1 might be the D (5 bases). The V and J ends lost 1 base and 3 bases respectively, with 13 bases between them. Looked up from germline, CDR1 is SGHTA and CDR2 is FQGNSA. The CDR3 length is 16 residues. CDR3 in DNA: TGTGCCAGCAGCTTAGTGGGGGGACCCGTCAATCAGCCCCAGCATTTT. Protein sequence: CASSLVGGPVNQPQHF.

The chain combines TRBV7-9 with TRBJ2-3; no reliable D call. CDR1 SEHNR and CDR2 FQNEAQ come from the germline V gene (reference sequence). The CDR3 contains 12 residues. The germline V and J ends were trimmed by 2 bases and 3 bases, with 3 bases remaining between them. As DNA, the CDR3 is TGTGCCAGCAGCTTATGGACAGATACGCAGTATTTT. It encodes CASSLWTDTQYF.

The sample holds many counts of this clonotype. The chain carries TRBV30 and TRBJ1-5; D is uncertain. The CDR3 is made up of 14 amino acids. V was pared by 2 bases and J by 2 bases, with 10 bases between. Germline CDR1 is GTSNPN and CDR2 is SVGIG (reference sequence). CDR3 residues: CAWSSVFGNQPQHF. DNA for the CDR3: TGTGCCTGGAGTTCGGTTTTTGGCAATCAGCCCCAGCATTTT.

This clonotype appeared many times. V gene TRBV4-2 combines with J gene TRBJ2-7, with D possibly TRBD2 on 5 matching bases. The V gene lost 4 bases and the J gene lost 0 bases, with 16 bases spanning the gap. Germline loops: CDR1 LGHNA, CDR2 YNFKEQ. The CDR3 length is 16 residues. This chain's CDR3 is CASSPLSGESSYEQYF. The CDR3 DNA sequence: TGTGCCAGCAGCCCTCTCTCCGGGGAGAGCTCCTACGAGCAGTACTTC.

The table lists this clonotype with many counts. This chain joins TRBV19 and TRBJ2-5; D is perhaps TRBD1 or TRBD2 (5 bases each). Germline CDR1 reads LNHDA; CDR2 reads SQIVND (reference sequence). Trimming left V 0 bases short and J 4 bases short, with 9 bases between. The CDR3 loop spans 14 amino acids. The CDR3 loop is CASSIEGRSETQYF. The CDR3 nucleotides are TGTGCCAGTAGTATAGAGGGACGTTCAGAGACCCAGTACTTC.

Worth noting for this clonotype: Its ends do not fully match the called genes, so a read error is possible. The chain has TRBV10-3 and TRBJ2-6, with TRBD1 identical over 9 bases. The CDR3 covers 20 residues. The germline gives CDR1 ENHRY, CDR2 SYGVKD. The CDR3 loop reads CAISGSGTGTIGSGANVPTF. In nucleotides, the CDR3 is TGTGCCATCAGTGGTTCCGGGACAGGGACAATAGGGTCTGGGGCCAACGTCCCGACTTTC.

This clonotype has ten or more counts. This chain connects TRBV9 to TRBJ2-5; 7 positions agree with TRBD2. CDR3 length equals 16 residues. The germline gives CDR1 SGDLS, CDR2 YYNGEE. Trimming at V came to 0 bases and at J to 1 base, leaving 6 bases not matched to a gene. The CDR3 spells CASSVGAGVFQETQYF. The DNA for the CDR3 is TGTGCCAGCAGCGTAGGGGCGGGAGTCTTCCAAGAGACCCAGTACTTC.

At least ten counts were recorded for this clonotype. J is TRBJ2-5 and V is TRBV24-1; D could derive from TRBD1 or TRBD2 (5 bases each). Trimming removed 1 base at V and 5 bases at J, with 13 bases between. CDR3 length: 15 amino acids. CDR1 is KGHDR and CDR2 is SFDVKD in the germline V gene. CDR3 nucleotide sequence: TGTGCCACCAGTGATTTAGAGGGGTTGGGGGAGACCCAGTACTTC. It translates to CATSDLEGLGETQYF.

The chain has TRBV20-1 and TRBJ1-1; a possible D gene is TRBD1 (6 bases). CDR1 is DFQATT and CDR2 is SNEGSKA in the germline V gene (reference sequence). The CDR3 is made up of 12 amino acids. DNA of the CDR3: TGCAGGTGCAGGGGATGGTTCACTGAAGCTTTCTTT. Its translation is CRCRGWFTEAFF.

This clonotype was picked up many times. The V and J genes are TRBV28 and TRBJ2-7; no definite D call. CDR1 MDHEN and CDR2 SYDVKM come from the germline V gene. V was trimmed by 7 bases and J by 4 bases, leaving 14 bases between them. The CDR3 totals 13 residues. This CDR3 reads CASNRKPIYEQYF. The CDR3 DNA sequence: TGTGCCAGCAACCGAAAGCCAATTTACGAGCAGTACTTC.

The chain couples TRBV3-1 to TRBJ2-5; unclear D gene. This CDR3 comprises 13 residues. Germline V gene sequence: CDR1 LGHDT, CDR2 YNNKEL (reference sequence). Deletions cut 3 bases from V and 2 bases from J, with 7 bases between. CDR3 sequence: CASSHEEQETQYF. CDR3 nucleotide sequence: TGTGCCAGCAGCCACGAGGAACAAGAGACCCAGTACTTC.

Ten or more counts support this clonotype. V usage is TRBV6-1 and J usage is TRBJ1-4, with 9 bases aligning to TRBD1. This CDR3 is 16 amino acids long. Germline V gene lookup returns CDR1 MNHNS and CDR2 SASEGT. V gave up 5 bases and J gave up 5 bases; unmatched junction bases: 9. CDR3 coding DNA: TGTGCCAGCAGTTTGGGACAGGGAGTGGGCAATGAAAAACTGTTTTTT. It translates to CASSLGQGVGNEKLFF.

This clonotype has at least ten counts. The chain is built from TRBV20-1 and TRBJ2-1, with 15 bases aligning to TRBD2. CDR3 length equals 15 residues. The germline CDR1 and CDR2 sequences are DFQATT and SNEGSKA (reference sequence). Germline trimming cut 3 bases from V and 7 bases from J; bases unmatched to any gene: 4. The CDR3 protein is CSARVGLAGGNEQFF. The CDR3 DNA reads as TGCAGTGCTAGGGTGGGACTAGCGGGGGGAAATGAGCAGTTCTTC.

This clonotype occurred many times. The rearrangement joins TRBV27 to TRBJ2-2; D may be TRBD2 (6 bases). Between the trimmed V and J ends, which lost 6 bases and 7 bases, there was a span of 12 bases. CDR3 length: 13 residues. Germline lookup yields CDR1 MNHEY and CDR2 SMNVEV (reference sequence). The chain's CDR3 is CASRTGEGGELFF. In DNA form, the CDR3 reads TGTGCCAGCAGAACGGGAGAGGGCGGGGAGCTGTTTTTT.

This clonotype was observed many times. The chain carries TRBV5-1 and TRBJ2-4; 7 bases are shared with TRBD1. V shed 4 bases, J shed 8 bases, and the junction held 12 bases outside the gene matches. CDR3 length: 15 residues. CDR1 and CDR2 (germline): SGHRS, YFSETQ. The CDR3 nucleotides are TGCGCCAGCAGCCTTGGGACAGACCGTGGGGACATTCAGTACTTC. Translated, it gives CASSLGTDRGDIQYF.

This clonotype was detected a few times. The junction departs from germline at one end; a sequencing error may be responsible. The rearrangement joins TRBV12-3 or TRBV12-4 to TRBJ2-7, with 11 positions matching TRBD2. The CDR3 loop spans 14 amino acids. The CDR3 DNA sequence: TGTGCCGGCAGCGACGCTAGCGGGAGGAGCGAGCAGTACTTC. Translating it yields CAGSDASGRSEQYF.

This clonotype was seen ten or more times. The chain carries TRBV12-3 or TRBV12-4 and TRBJ2-7; TRBD2 aligns across 7 bases. The J segment lost 4 bases and the V segment lost 4 bases, leaving 7 bases of the junction unmatched. This CDR3 has 14 amino acids. The CDR3, as DNA: TGTGCCAGCAGTTCGGAGGGAGGGCCGTACGAGCAGTACTTC. Translating gives CASSSEGGPYEQYF.

Many counts were recorded for this clonotype. The chain uses TRBV27 and TRBJ1-1; D remains ambiguous. CDR1 is MNHEY and CDR2 is SMNVEV in the germline V gene (reference sequence). This CDR3 has 15 residues. V lost 3 bases, J lost 3 bases, and 14 bases lay in between. CDR3 in DNA: TGTGCCAGCAGTTTTCGGCCCAGGTGGGACACTGAAGCTTTCTTT. Protein sequence: CASSFRPRWDTEAFF.

The chain is built from TRBV7-8 and TRBJ1-1; 8 positions match TRBD1. V shed 11 bases, J shed 5 bases, and the junction held 22 bases outside the gene matches. CDR1 SGHVS and CDR2 FQNEAQ come from the germline V gene. The CDR3 is 17 amino acids. This chain's CDR3 is CACTIDRGFAKGTEAFF. Written as DNA, the CDR3 is TGTGCCTGCACCATAGACAGGGGCTTCGCAAAGGGAACTGAAGCTTTCTTT. The full variable domain, with the rest looked up from reference TRBV7-8 and TRBJ1-1, is GAGVSQSPRYKVAKRGQDVALRCDPISGHVSLFWYQQALGQGPEFLTYFQNEAQLDKSGLPSDRFFAERPEGSVSTLKIQRTQQEDSAVYLCACTIDRGFAKGTEAFFGQGTRLTVV.

This clonotype came up many times. The rearrangement uses TRBV3-1 and TRBJ1-1, with unresolved D. The CDR3 runs to 14 residues. Trimming cost V 1 base and J 4 bases, with 10 bases left between them. CDR1 is LGHDT and CDR2 is YNNKEL in the germline V gene (reference sequence). The DNA of the CDR3 is TGTGCCAGCAGCCAAGTCGGTCTGGCCACTGAAGCTTTCTTT. It codes for CASSQVGLATEAFF.

This clonotype was detected many times. The gene calls are TRBV24-1 and TRBJ2-1; 12 bases match TRBD2. The CDR3 has 15 residues. The germline CDR1 and CDR2 sequences are KGHDR and SFDVKD. J lost 6 bases, V lost 4 bases, and 3 bases had no gene match. CDR3 bases: TGTGCCACCAGTGAGCTACTAGCGGGAGGCAATGAGCAGTTCTTC. It encodes CATSELLAGGNEQFF.

The table lists this clonotype with many counts. The chain combines TRBV5-1 with TRBJ2-5; 7 bases are shared with TRBD1. Trimming removed 4 bases from V and 4 bases from J; junction bases left unmatched: 10. The germline gives CDR1 SGHRS, CDR2 YFSETQ. The CDR3 covers 15 residues. CDR3 nucleotides: TGCGCCAGCAGCCCCCGGACAGGTCAAGGAGAGACCCAGTACTTC. Translated, it gives CASSPRTGQGETQYF.

This clonotype has more than one count but fewer than ten. This chain joins TRBV24-1 and TRBJ2-5; 8 bases are shared with TRBD2. The CDR3 has 14 residues. Germline V lookup: CDR1 KGHDR, CDR2 SFDVKD. Trimming took 2 bases from V and 3 from J; bases not matched to a gene: 1. CDR3 residues: CATSDSGGEETQYF. The CDR3 DNA reads TGTGCCACCAGTGATTCCGGGGGGGAAGAGACCCAGTACTTC.

As for this clonotype: Given a much more abundant clone one base away, this may be a read error. This sequence joins TRBV7-2 and TRBJ2-2; 7 nucleotides match TRBD1. From germline, CDR1 is SGHTA and CDR2 FQGNSA. The CDR3 runs 17 residues. The CDR3 is CASSLSFGTVNTGELLF. The DNA for the CDR3 is TGTGCCAGCAGCTTAAGCTTCGGGACAGTAAACACCGGGGAGCTGCTTTTT.

The chain is built from TRBV11-3 and TRBJ2-1; the match to TRBD2 covers 11 bases. Trimming took 1 base from V and 0 from J; bases not matched to a gene: 20. The germline V gene has CDR1 SGHNT and CDR2 YENEEA. The length of the CDR3 is 23 residues. CDR3 coding DNA: TGTGCCAGCAGCTTAGGATGGAGGCCGAGTTTGGATAGCGGGAGGGCCTCCTACAATGAGCAGTTCTTC. It codes for CASSLGWRPSLDSGRASYNEQFF.

This clonotype was seen a few times. Since a much larger clone is just one base distant, this may be a read error. The chain has TRBV28 and TRBJ2-3, with a possible D match to TRBD1 (6 bases). This CDR3 is built from 14 residues. CDR1 is MDHEN and CDR2 is SYDVKM in the germline V gene. The chain's CDR3 is CASSVGGNTGTQYF. DNA of the CDR3: TGTGCCAGCAGTGTAGGGGGTAACACAGGTACGCAGTATTTT.

The gene calls are TRBV27 and TRBJ2-7; 7 nucleotides line up with TRBD1. The CDR3 is 14 amino acids. Unmatched junction bases numbered 12, after V lost 6 bases and J lost 7 bases. Germline lookup yields CDR1 MNHEY and CDR2 SMNVEV (reference sequence). DNA of the CDR3: TGTGCCAGCAGCTTGACAGGGATCTCCTTAGAGCAGTACTTC. Its translation: CASSLTGISLEQYF.

This clonotype was seen at least ten times. V and J are TRBV27 and TRBJ2-7; D might be TRBD1 (5 bases). The CDR3 consists of 13 residues. V lost 5 bases and J 2 bases, leaving 10 bases between the germline ends. Germline-derived CDR1 and CDR2 are MNHEY and SMNVEV (reference sequence). CDR3 amino acids: CASSNRLPYEQYF. Written as DNA, the CDR3 is TGTGCCAGCAGTAACAGGCTCCCCTACGAGCAGTACTTC.